The 14 T cell receptor beta chains reported below all come from one sample, sequenced in a study of cytomegalovirus exposure and HLA in healthy donors. The PCR used 60 Vbeta and 13 Jbeta primers. The table came from immunoSEQ multiplex PCR; TCRdb's copy has only in-frame clones and leaves some out. The table shows over 75,000 clones, with 78% occurring only once. The sequenced sample was PBMCs. These receptors came from an older woman in good health and CMV-seronegative.

The chain couples TRBV6-6 to TRBJ2-3; D might be TRBD2 (6 bases). CDR1 and CDR2 from the germline V gene are MNHNY and SVGAGI (reference sequence). The V and J ends lost 8 bases and 3 bases respectively, with 15 bases between them. The length of the CDR3 is 14 residues. In DNA, the CDR3 is TGTGCCAGCCGGGGACTCCAGGATACAGATACGCAGTATTTT. Protein sequence: CASRGLQDTDTQYF.

This chain connects TRBV18 to TRBJ2-7, with a weak D call TRBD2 (6 bases). V lost 3 bases and J 5 bases, leaving 14 bases between the germline ends. Germline-derived CDR1 and CDR2 are KGHSH and LQKENI. The CDR3 loop spans 14 amino acids. CDR3 DNA sequence: TGTGCCAGCTCACCCGGGGACCCGGGGGACGAGCAGTACTTC. It codes for CASSPGDPGDEQYF.

V usage is TRBV30 and J usage is TRBJ2-7, with TRBD1 matching over 8 bases. Germline assignment: CDR1 GTSNPN and CDR2 SVGIG (reference sequence). The CDR3 is 12 amino acids. With 5 bases clipped from V and 4 bases from J, the junction kept 4 bases outside the gene matches. CDR3 in DNA: TGTGCCTGGGGTCGACAGGGGTACGAGCAGTACTTC. Translation: CAWGRQGYEQYF. The variable domain in full, with the rest retrieved from reference TRBV30 and TRBJ2-7, is SQTIHQWPATLVQPVGSPLSLECTVEGTSNPNLYWYRQAAGRGLQLLFYSVGIGQISSEVPQNLSASRPQDRQFILSSKKLLLSDSGFYLCAWGRQGYEQYFGPGTRLTVT.

This chain connects TRBV18 to TRBJ2-7; 9 nucleotides match TRBD1. This CDR3 region has 14 residues. With V trimmed by 2 bases and J by 1 base, 0 bases remained unmatched. CDR1 and CDR2 (germline): KGHSH, LQKENI. CDR3 in DNA: TGTGCCAGCTCACCAGGGACAGGGTCCTACGAGCAGTACTTC. It translates to CASSPGTGSYEQYF. Full variable domain (outside the CDR3, taken from reference TRBV18 and TRBJ2-7): NAGVMQNPRHLVRRRGQEARLRCSPMKGHSHVYWYRQLPEEGLKFMVYLQKENIIDESGMPKERFSAEFPKEGPSILRIQQVVRGDSAAYFCASSPGTGSYEQYFGPGTRLTVT.

The chain employs TRBV18 and TRBJ2-1, with TRBD2 matching over 10 bases. J lost 3 bases, V lost 3 bases, and 5 bases had no gene match. Germline V gene lookup returns CDR1 KGHSH and CDR2 LQKENI. The CDR3 runs to 16 residues. CDR3 sequence reads: CASSPPASGGYNEQFF. In DNA form, the CDR3 reads TGTGCCAGCTCACCCCCGGCTAGCGGGGGCTACAATGAGCAGTTCTTC. The full variable domain, its missing parts supplied by reference TRBV18 and TRBJ2-1, is NAGVMQNPRHLVRRRGQEARLRCSPMKGHSHVYWYRQLPEEGLKFMVYLQKENIIDESGMPKERFSAEFPKEGPSILRIQQVVRGDSAAYFCASSPPASGGYNEQFFGPGTRLTVL.

The V and J genes are TRBV5-1 and TRBJ2-5; 10 bases align to TRBD1. The length of the CDR3 is 16 residues. Germline values: CDR1 SGHRS, CDR2 YFSETQ. V was clipped by 3 bases and J by 5 bases; unmatched bases: 10. The CDR3 loop reads CASSSSGTGVGETQYF. The DNA for the CDR3 is TGCGCCAGCAGCTCCTCCGGGACAGGGGTTGGGGAGACCCAGTACTTC.

This clone has just a few counts. The chain joins TRBV5-8 to TRBJ2-7; tentative D call: TRBD1 (5 bases). V gave up 0 bases and J gave up 2 bases, with 9 bases separating them. From germline, CDR1 is SGHTS and CDR2 YDEGEE. The CDR3 sequence is 14 residues long. The CDR3 spells CASSLEPGTYEQYF. Written as DNA, the CDR3 is TGTGCCAGCAGCTTGGAACCAGGGACCTACGAGCAGTACTTC.

V usage is TRBV2 and J usage is TRBJ2-7, with a possible D match to TRBD2 (6 bases). The CDR3 spans 13 residues. V lost 6 bases to trimming and J lost 2 bases, with 11 bases between them. CDR1 and CDR2 (germline): SNHLY, FYNNEI. In nucleotides, the CDR3 is TGTGCCAGCAGATCGACTAGGGCCTACGAGCAGTACTTC. Translation: CASRSTRAYEQYF.

Only a few counts were recorded for this clone. The chain couples TRBV29-1 to TRBJ1-5, with 9 bases aligning to TRBD1. CDR1 is SQVTM, CDR2 ANQGSEA, per germline. Trimming cost V 5 bases and J 4 bases; bases outside gene matches: 3. This CDR3 spans 13 amino acids. The CDR3: CSVSTGGNQPQHF. The CDR3 DNA is TGCAGCGTTTCGACAGGGGGTAATCAGCCCCAGCATTTT.

This rearrangement joins TRBV6-6 to TRBJ1-5, with TRBD1 matching 7 bases. The germline gives CDR1 MNHNY, CDR2 SVGAGI (reference sequence). V shed 8 bases and J 0 bases; nucleotides not matched to a gene: 4. This CDR3 is 14 amino acids long. CDR3 residues: CASCTGDSNQPQHF. Here the CDR3 DNA reads TGTGCCAGCTGTACAGGGGATAGCAATCAGCCCCAGCATTTT.

V usage is TRBV28 and J usage is TRBJ2-7, with a weak D call TRBD1 (6 bases). Germline V lookup: CDR1 MDHEN, CDR2 SYDVKM. CDR3 length equals 13 residues. V lost 2 bases to trimming and J lost 3 bases, with 8 bases between them. The CDR3 spells CASSLGQSYEQYF. The CDR3 DNA reads as TGTGCCAGCAGTTTAGGACAGAGCTACGAGCAGTACTTC.

The chain employs TRBV5-1 and TRBJ2-1, with TRBD1 matching over 7 bases. The V and J ends lost 4 bases and 4 bases, in that order; junction bases with no gene match: 8. Germline-derived CDR1 and CDR2 are SGHRS and YFSETQ. The CDR3 is made up of 15 amino acids. The CDR3 sequence is CASSTGTVQYNEQFF. The CDR3 DNA sequence: TGCGCCAGCAGCACCGGGACAGTCCAATACAATGAGCAGTTCTTC.

The gene calls are TRBV30 and TRBJ1-1; D perhaps matches TRBD1 (5 bases). V lost 4 bases, J lost 3 bases, and 6 bases lay in between. CDR1 is GTSNPN and CDR2 is SVGIG in the germline V gene (reference sequence). The CDR3 length is 11 residues. The CDR3 protein is CAWTGYTEAFF. Written as DNA, the CDR3 is TGTGCCTGGACAGGGTACACTGAAGCTTTCTTT.

The chain links TRBV19 to TRBJ2-5; 10 bases agree with TRBD2. J lost 4 bases, V lost 5 bases, and 10 bases had no gene match. Germline values: CDR1 LNHDA, CDR2 SQIVND (reference sequence). CDR3 length: 16 residues. CDR3 nucleotides: TGTGCCAGTAGTGGGACTAGCGTCCTGAGGGGAGAGACCCAGTACTTC. Protein product: CASSGTSVLRGETQYF.